This T cell receptor (beta chain) is from a study of T cells after yellow fever vaccination. TCRdb recomputed calls from the 5' RACE reads with MiXCR, one row per CDR3 protein. The data show a few hundred thousand distinct CDR3 sequences, around 3.9% seen once. This clonotype was seen more than once but under ten times. This sample comprised PBMCs, obtained 5 days after the yellow fever booster vaccination. The sequence was obtained from a man aged 18-30 years who received the YFV17D yellow fever vaccine.

The CDR3 here is CASSQDFGASYNEQFF. The CDR3 DNA follows: TGTGCCAGCAGCCAAGATTTTGGGGCCTCCTACAATGAGCAGTTCTTC. The chain links TRBV14 to TRBJ2-1, with D possibly TRBD1 on 5 matching bases. Trimming removed 0 bases from V and 0 bases from J, with 9 bases in between. CDR1 and CDR2 (germline): SGHDN, FVKESK. The CDR3 spans 16 residues.